This T cell receptor beta chain came from a study of cytomegalovirus exposure and HLA in healthy donors (TCRdb year 2017). Broadly, across the study: In an earlier analysis of roughly 500 of the donors, 276 Gb of sequence data and about 110 million unique TCR beta sequences from roughly 200 million T cells were reported. A later analysis re-analyzed previously published TCR beta repertoires from roughly 690 donors and added high-resolution HLA genotyping to study TCR occurrence patterns. The later analysis used no new phenotypic data to find candidate immune exposures, relying instead on TCR beta sequences and their occurrence across donors. The T cell repertoires of around 670 subjects were profiled by immunosequencing and related to cytomegalovirus serostatus. The number of typed donors differed by locus: roughly 629-640 for A, B, C, DRB1 and DQB1; 500 to 550 for DQA1; approximately 600 for DPA1; and roughly 470 for DPB1. An earlier analysis of a few hundred of the donors applied high-throughput TCR beta sequencing to assess whether each TCR beta V gene segment acted as functional or pseudogenic. In addition to the first cohort of 650 to 800 subjects, a separate validation cohort of 130 or so different subjects was used. Because of strong linkage in the cohort, four to six DR-DQ haplotypes were treated as single units for association and clustering. Donor age, sex, ethnicity and CMV serostatus were compiled together with the repertoire data. Roughly 300 gigabases of sequencing data and roughly 80 million unique TCR sequences made up an early release that covered fewer than 650 HLA-typed donors. The study aimed to test whether cataloging public T cell receptors could reveal signatures of past pathogen exposure. Genome-wide SNP genotypes for about 65% of the 666 donors were used in a later genetic analysis, which treated that subset as a discovery cohort. To predict cytomegalovirus infection status, the study combined high-throughput TCR immunosequencing, statistical association of individual TCRs with disease status, and machine learning. The genetic ancestry cluster associated with self-reported Caucasian donors included roughly four fifths of the roughly 390 genotyped donors. Among 350 to 400 genotyped donors of the cohort, an average of 235,054 unique TCR beta nucleotide sequences were sequenced per donor, around a sixth of them non-productive. All discovery cohort repertoires had been generated using a single sequencing platform. Class I and class II HLA loci were covered by the typing at four-digit resolution.

Libraries were built with the immunoSEQ multiplex PCR assay. The multiplex PCR relied on a mix of 60 forward primers for TCR Vbeta segments and 13 reverse primers for TCR Jbeta segments. A multiplex PCR assay on genomic DNA amplified the CDR3 region of rearranged TCR beta genes. The amplified TCR beta libraries were sequenced on the Illumina HiSeq System as 87-base-pair reads. Per the original workflow: A later analysis counted some 80 million unique TCR beta chains across the 670 or so repertoires, and some 12 million of these chains were shared by at least two donors. Raw reads were error-corrected and collapsed into unique sequences by a nearest-neighbor algorithm in which closely related sequences were merged to remove PCR and sequencing errors. To assign V, D and J gene segments, CDR3 sequences were aligned to IMGT reference sequences. For a sequence to be retained, a match of at least six nucleotides to both a V gene segment and a J gene segment was required. A rearrangement counted as productive if the CDR3 had no stop codons and remained in frame with V and J, and every other rearrangement counted as non-productive. CDR3 was defined by IMGT convention, running from the second conserved V-encoded cysteine to the conserved J-encoded phenylalanine. Sequences without an unambiguous match to a single V gene segment were excluded from the earlier analysis of 500 to 700 of the donors. An earlier analysis of approximately 590 of the donors called V segments functional above 56.7% productive rearrangements and segregating when the between-donor standard deviation exceeded 5%. A statistical classification framework was built to diagnose cytomegalovirus status from the catalog of TCR beta chain sequences. V and J gene assignment, in a later analysis, came from comparing TCR nucleotide sequences with IMGT/GENE-DB human TR gene sequences. The TCRdist pipeline was used in a later analysis to assign CDR3 sequences and most-parsimonious VDJ recombination scenarios. In a later analysis, every TCR beta chain was defined by the combination of its CDR3 amino acid sequence and its V-gene family, and reads without a unique V-gene family were dropped. To address suspected cross-contamination and a sequencing artifact, a later analysis removed over 500 highly shared, low-generation-probability nucleotide sequences. In a later analysis, a clonal expansion index was calculated for each public chain from normalized within-repertoire ranks of inferred template counts. Generation probabilities in a later analysis came from a VDJ recombination model fitted to out-of-frame rearrangements, and those results were checked against IGoR. In a later analysis, hypergeometric tests were used to score TCR-TCR, TCR-HLA and TCR-CMV co-occurrence, with a repertoire-size bias correction applied to TCR pairs. A later analysis estimated false discovery rates by permuting HLA or CMV assignments 20 times. In a later analysis, co-occurring TCRs were grouped with DBSCAN, and TCRdist sequence similarity was added when clustering was performed within HLA-allele-positive subsets. Co-occurrence clustering excluded repertoires with fewer than 30,000 or more than 120,000 public chains, plus five with anomalous nucleotide sharing. Here the immuneACCESS table is served through TCRdb, limited to in-frame sequences with V and J called. Missing clones are a known gap in these copies; in checked studies unresolved V genes cover under half, and the rest lacks a known reason. V, J and clone size reflect that table, while D and trimming were determined from the DNA. The sample table lists roughly 100,000 clones, 75% to 85% of them with a count of one. The ten top clones hold approximately 6.1% of the sample.

The cohort comprised approximately 700 healthy bone marrow donors. Cohort members were all nominally healthy when sampled, although unrecorded immune exposures were likely present. The donor was CMV seronegative and belonged to the group of roughly 330 seronegative cohort members. A peripheral blood sample was collected from each donor, and TCR beta sequencing was performed on peripheral blood mononuclear cells. Genomic DNA was extracted from the blood cell samples with the Qiagen DNeasy Blood Extraction Kit. A remark on this clone: This receptor's antigen is unknown. No base quality values were provided; no much bigger clone lies one nucleotide off.

Here is what the overall study found, with its caveats: Compared with the approximately 670-donor mean, donors in an Asian-associated ancestry cluster had fewer N-insertions in productive TCRs, according to a later genetic analysis. Because some donors lacked HLA typing at each locus, the association tests relied only on the typed subset. CMV serostatus was the only immune exposure information available for the cohort. Some IMGT-functional V segments, including TRBV6-2 and TRBV6-3, could not be told apart with the 87-base-pair reads, so those segments were excluded. Most TCR sequences were observed very rarely across donors, whereas some public TCRs were present in many individuals. In the study, some 160 TCR beta chains were listed as associated with cytomegalovirus. In a later genetic analysis, a missense DCLRE1C variant was associated with V-gene and J-gene trimming of TCR beta chains, and the association was replicated in an independent cohort. According to a later analysis, most CMV-associated TCR beta chains appeared to be HLA-restricted, and the HLA associations seemed to be driven largely by CMV exposure. A later analysis found that TCR association rates varied across HLA loci, with DRB1 alleles showing the most associated TCRs and HLA-C alleles the fewest. In an earlier analysis of 450 to 750 of the donors, most TCR beta V segments appeared in productive rearrangements about 87% or about 30% of the time, broadly matching IMGT annotations. Linkage disequilibrium might explain the correlated functional status among segregating V segments, but an unknown experimental factor could not be ruled out. Roughly uniform sequencing depth across donors was assumed in presence/absence analyses, although this assumption may not hold. Because counts were too low, about 18 rarely observed V segments, including chromosome 9 orphons, were excluded from the earlier analysis of some 540 of the donors. A later analysis associated 15,000 to 20,000 TCR beta sequences with specific HLA alleles at a false discovery rate of 0.05. A group of highly shared sequence variants was considered likely to be a technical artifact of the sequencing pipeline. In both the original and validation cohorts, the classifier was reported to diagnose cytomegalovirus status with high specificity and sensitivity. A further reported finding was that TCR beta sequences accurately predicted the HLA-A and HLA-B alleles for most subjects in the first cohort. Only TCR beta chains were sequenced in this cohort, and the absence of alpha or paired-chain data limited detectable features. The authors suggested that the approach could potentially be extended to other disease states and immunological phenotypes. When HLA alleles, especially DR and DQ, strongly co-occurred, TCR associations were difficult to assign to individual alleles. In a later analysis, HLA-associated TCR beta chains were found to be more clonally expanded and to have lower generation probabilities than equally common non-associated chains. According to a later analysis, parvovirus B19, influenza, CMV and Epstein-Barr virus appeared linked to several top co-occurrence clusters. In vitro tests confirmed that a few of the cytomegalovirus-associated TCR beta chains recognize cytomegalovirus antigens.

The germline V gene yields SGHRS for CDR1 and YFSETQ for CDR2. From the cysteine through the phenylalanine, the CDR3 covers 16 amino acids. Only the CDR3 DNA stays, 48 bases, in frame from base 1. V was cut back by 4 bases and J by 4 bases, leaving a gap of 20 bases between them. This receptor chain uses TRBV5-1 and TRBJ1-1; TRBD1 might be the D gene, on 5 matching bases. The TCR sequence derives from a man aged 18-30 years in good health and CMV-seronegative. The sample taken for sequencing was PBMCs. The CDR3 reads as follows: CASSKTGNQVSTEAFF. The DNA is as follows: TGCGCCAGCAGCAAAACAGGAAATCAAGTAAGCACTGAAGCTTTCTTT.